Each of the 2 T cell receptor beta chains below was sequenced from the same sample in a study of OX40 agonist ivuxolimab in advanced cancers. Here immunoSEQ multiplex PCR was the method, and the copy in TCRdb shows in-frame clones only, minus some. Of 90,000 to 100,000 clones listed, approximately 92% were seen once; the top ten hold around 0.3%. The starting material was CD4+ or CD8+ T cells sorted from blood, obtained in a trial of the OX40 agonist ivuxolimab. The source is an adult with an advanced solid tumor such as melanoma, head and neck, liver or kidney cancer.

The chain combines TRBV30 with TRBJ1-1; D is ambiguous. Germline V gene data show CDR1 as GTSNPN and CDR2 as SVGIG (reference sequence). This CDR3 spans 13 amino acids. Trimming took off 7 bases at V and 1 base at J, with 13 bases between the two ends. CDR3: CAFLRGSNTEAFF. CDR3 DNA: TGTGCCTTCCTTCGTGGGTCGAACACTGAAGCTTTCTTT. Full variable domain (outside the CDR3, taken from reference TRBV30 and TRBJ1-1): SQTIHQWPATLVQPVGSPLSLECTVEGTSNPNLYWYRQAAGRGLQLLFYSVGIGQISSEVPQNLSASRPQDRQFILSSKKLLLSDSGFYLCAFLRGSNTEAFFGQGTRLTVV.

The chain joins TRBV5-1 to TRBJ2-3, with D perhaps matching TRBD2 (6 bases). The germline CDR1 and CDR2 sequences are SGHRS and YFSETQ. The V end lost 1 base, the J end lost 4 bases, and 13 bases lay between the germline ends. The CDR3 totals 15 residues. The CDR3 bases are TGCGCCAGCAGCTTGACTAGCACTCTATCAGATACGCAGTATTTT. Residues: CASSLTSTLSDTQYF.